One sample yielded the 22 T cell receptor beta chains listed below, sequenced in a study of human T cells and chemical hapten exposure. This sample's time point: pre-sensitization, week 0. Treatment specified: therapeutic diphenylcyclopropenone sensitization with weekly scalp DPC. TCRdb passed the RACE reads through MiXCR, listing each CDR3 protein once. The sample includes about 350,000 distinct CDR3 sequences, around 5.5% of them seen just once. This specimen was whole blood, taken in connection with sensitization to the hapten diphenylcyclopropenone (DPC). The receptor source for this set is a woman aged 18-30 years with alopecia areata. Some clones in this sample may be carry-over from other donors' samples.

The gene calls are TRBV9 and TRBJ2-3; TRBD2 is a possible D gene (5 bases). The CDR3 runs 15 residues. Trimming cost V 0 bases and J 3 bases, with 11 bases left between them. The germline V gene encodes CDR1 SGDLS and CDR2 YYNGEE. The CDR3 DNA is TGTGCCAGCAGCGTAGTGTCGGGAAGGACAGATACGCAGTATTTT. Translating gives CASSVVSGRTDTQYF.

This clonotype was counted at least ten times. The chain has TRBV20-1 and TRBJ2-3; 9 nucleotides agree with TRBD2. V shed 5 bases and J 2 bases; nucleotides not matched to a gene: 8. CDR1 is DFQATT, CDR2 SNEGSKA, per germline (reference sequence). The CDR3 sequence is 15 residues long. CDR3 coding DNA: TGCAGTGCTCCAGCGGGGGGCGTCCACACAGATACGCAGTATTTT. This encodes CSAPAGGVHTDTQYF.

This clonotype was seen many times. The V and J genes are TRBV5-1 and TRBJ1-6; D is uncertain. CDR1 is SGHRS and CDR2 is YFSETQ in the germline V gene. The CDR3 is 14 amino acids. V was trimmed by 3 bases and J by 7 bases, leaving 11 bases between them. The CDR3 spells CASSSPEANSPLHF. Here the CDR3 DNA reads TGCGCCAGCAGCTCCCCGGAGGCGAATTCACCCCTCCACTTT. Full variable domain (missing parts from reference TRBV5-1 and TRBJ1-6): KAGVTQTPRYLIKTRGQQVTLSCSPISGHRSVSWYQQTPGQGLQFLFEYFSETQRNKGNFPGRFSGRQFSNSRSEMNVSTLELGDSALYLCASSSPEANSPLHFGNGTRLTVT.

The table lists this clonotype with a few counts. The chain combines TRBV3-1 with TRBJ2-2; no definite D call. Trimming removed 6 bases from V and 0 bases from J, with 11 bases in between. Germline CDR1 reads LGHDT; CDR2 reads YNNKEL (reference sequence). The CDR3 runs 15 residues. This CDR3 reads CASRKGYANTGELFF. CDR3 sequence (DNA): TGTGCCAGCAGAAAAGGGTACGCGAACACCGGGGAGCTGTTTTTT.

This clonotype came up a few times. The chain uses TRBV5-4 and TRBJ1-1; a weak D match, TRBD1 (5 bases). V was shortened by 3 bases and J by 4 bases, with 13 bases between the two germline ends. Looked up from germline, CDR1 is SGHNT and CDR2 is YYREEE (reference sequence). The CDR3 length is 14 residues. The CDR3 DNA is TGTGCCAGCAGCTCCTTACGGCAGGGCACTGAAGCTTTCTTT. This gives the protein CASSSLRQGTEAFF.

The chain carries TRBV9 and TRBJ1-6; 7 bases are shared with TRBD1. The ends lost 4 bases at V and 9 bases at J; junction bases unmatched: 13. CDR3 length: 16 amino acids. Germline CDR1 is SGDLS and CDR2 is YYNGEE. Here the CDR3 reads CASSSGGNWVRSPLHF. The DNA of the CDR3 is TGTGCCAGCAGCTCAGGGGGAAATTGGGTGCGTTCACCCCTCCACTTT. The full variable domain, completed using reference TRBV9 and TRBJ1-6, is DSGVTQTPKHLITATGQRVTLRCSPRSGDLSVYWYQQSLDQGLQFLIQYYNGEERAKGNILERFSAQQFPDLHSELNLSSLELGDSALYFCASSSGGNWVRSPLHFGNGTRLTVT.

This clonotype appeared a few times. The gene calls are TRBV27 and TRBJ1-5; no reliable D call. Trimming stripped 3 bases from V and 9 bases from J, with 12 bases between. CDR3 length equals 13 residues. Germline CDR1 and CDR2: MNHEY and SMNVEV (reference sequence). CDR3 nucleotide sequence: TGTGCCAGCAGTTTTGTTGACAATGGGCCCCAGCATTTT. Translation: CASSFVDNGPQHF.

This clonotype was counted a few times. This chain uses TRBV2 with TRBJ1-2, with D hard to call. CDR3 length: 15 residues. Trimming pared 1 base from V and 7 bases from J, leaving 16 bases between. Germline-derived CDR1 and CDR2 are SNHLY and FYNNEI. The CDR3 loop is CASSEGELRLFGYTF. In DNA, the CDR3 is TGTGCCAGCAGTGAAGGAGAGCTTAGACTATTTGGCTACACCTTC.

The DNA of the CDR3 is TGTGCCAGCAGTGAACAGGGAGGGGAGGAGACCCAGTACTTC. Its protein is CASSEQGGEETQYF. V usage is TRBV2 and J usage is TRBJ2-5, with 7 bases aligning to TRBD2. The CDR3 runs 14 residues. The V gene end was trimmed by 2 bases and the J gene end by 5 bases; junction bases not matched to a gene: 5. Germline values: CDR1 SNHLY, CDR2 FYNNEI.

This clonotype appeared a few times. The chain joins TRBV27 to TRBJ2-7; D possibly corresponds to TRBD1 (6 bases). The CDR3 contains 14 residues. Per the germline V gene, CDR1 is MNHEY and CDR2 is SMNVEV (reference sequence). V shed 2 bases and J shed 2 bases, with 10 bases lying between them. CDR3 bases: TGTGCCAGCAGTTTAGGAGAGGGGGCCTACGAGCAGTACTTC. Translating gives CASSLGEGAYEQYF.

This clonotype was seen only a few times. The rearrangement uses TRBV9 and TRBJ2-5, with D hard to call. The CDR3 runs 15 residues. The germline gives CDR1 SGDLS, CDR2 YYNGEE. Trimming left V 0 bases short and J 2 bases short, with 11 bases between. The CDR3 DNA reads as TGTGCCAGCAGCGTAGTTGCTACTGGACAAGAGACCCAGTACTTC. It is translated as CASSVVATGQETQYF. Based on the CDR3 plus reference TRBV9 and TRBJ2-5, the full variable domain is DSGVTQTPKHLITATGQRVTLRCSPRSGDLSVYWYQQSLDQGLQFLIQYYNGEERAKGNILERFSAQQFPDLHSELNLSSLELGDSALYFCASSVVATGQETQYFGPGTRLLVL.

This clonotype was picked up many times. V usage is TRBV10-3 and J usage is TRBJ1-2, with 8 bases identical to TRBD1. There are 14 residues in the CDR3. V trimming: 2 bases; J trimming: 7 bases; junction bases outside the gene matches: 6. Per germline, CDR1 ENHRY and CDR2 SYGVKD. The CDR3 nucleotides are TGTGCCATCAGTGAGATCCAGGGGGCGAGTGGCTACACCTTC. Amino acids: CAISEIQGASGYTF.

The table lists this clonotype with a few counts. The chain has TRBV7-2 and TRBJ2-4; D may correspond to TRBD1 or TRBD2 (6 bases each). V shed 4 bases and J shed 5 bases, with 12 bases lying between them. The CDR3 contains 14 residues. Looked up from germline, CDR1 is SGHTA and CDR2 is FQGNSA. DNA of the CDR3: TGTGCCAGCAGCTCATGGGGGGCCCAAAACATTCAGTACTTC. This encodes CASSSWGAQNIQYF.

Details on this clonotype: This may stem from a read error, because a much larger clone lies one nucleotide away. The rearrangement joins TRBV11-2 to TRBJ1-6; no clear D. CDR1 and CDR2 (germline): SGHAT, FQNNGV. V lost 3 bases, J lost 10 bases, and 16 bases lay in between. This CDR3 contains 15 residues. CDR3 in amino acids: CASSFAVSRISPLHF. The DNA for the CDR3 is TGTGCCAGCAGCTTTGCGGTCAGCCGAATCTCACCCCTCCACTTT.

The chain links TRBV4-3 to TRBJ1-2; D is unclear. CDR3 length: 14 amino acids. Germline V lookup: CDR1 LGHNA, CDR2 YSLEER. V was clipped by 4 bases and J by 5 bases, with 14 bases between them. The CDR3 region is CASSPTTPGYGYTF. The CDR3 region has the DNA TGCGCCAGCAGCCCAACCACCCCAGGTTATGGCTACACCTTC.

The J gene is TRBJ2-6, the V gene TRBV9; D perhaps matches TRBD2 (5 bases). The CDR3 sequence is 16 residues long. Per the germline V gene, CDR1 is SGDLS and CDR2 is YYNGEE. The V end was cut by 1 base, the J end by 0 bases, with 8 bases between. The CDR3: CASSVTGNSGANVLTF. CDR3 DNA: TGTGCCAGCAGCGTAACGGGAAACTCTGGGGCCAACGTCCTGACTTTC.

This clonotype came up many times. This chain joins TRBV5-4 and TRBJ2-5; 9 nucleotides match TRBD1. The V segment lost 2 bases and the J segment 4 bases; nucleotides outside the gene matches: 6. From germline, CDR1 is SGHNT and CDR2 YYREEE (reference sequence). The length of the CDR3 is 15 residues. CDR3 loop: CASSFGQGIRETQYF. CDR3 nucleotides: TGTGCCAGCAGCTTCGGACAGGGGATTAGAGAGACCCAGTACTTC.

Many counts were recorded for this clonotype. The chain carries TRBV27 and TRBJ2-1; 7 bases are shared with TRBD2. This CDR3 is 13 amino acids long. Germline V gene sequence: CDR1 MNHEY, CDR2 SMNVEV (reference sequence). V lost 8 bases, J lost 5 bases, and 6 bases stayed unmatched. DNA for the CDR3: TGTGCCAGCCGCCGGGGGGTGGACAATGAGCAGTTCTTC. Protein product: CASRRGVDNEQFF.

This clonotype turned up a few times. The V call is TRBV29-1, the J call TRBJ1-1; D gene uncertain. The CDR3 runs 11 residues. CDR1 SQVTM and CDR2 ANQGSEA come from the germline V gene. V was trimmed by 3 bases and J by 4 bases, leaving 6 bases between them. CDR3 residues: CSVEEGTEAFF. The CDR3 DNA sequence: TGCAGCGTTGAGGAGGGCACTGAAGCTTTCTTT. Complete variable domain (other parts from reference TRBV29-1 and TRBJ1-1): SAVISQKPSRDICQRGTSLTIQCQVDSQVTMMFWYRQQPGQSLTLIATANQGSEATYESGFVIDKFPISRPNLTFSTLTVSNMSPEDSSIYLCSVEEGTEAFFGQGTRLTVV.

This clonotype was picked up a small number of times. The chain has TRBV29-1 and TRBJ2-3; 8 nucleotides align to TRBD1. Germline trimming cut 1 base from V and 6 bases from J; bases unmatched to any gene: 3. The CDR3 is 13 residues long. CDR1 and CDR2 from the germline V gene are SQVTM and ANQGSEA. DNA of the CDR3: TGCAGCGTTGAAGGACAGGGGTTGGATACGCAGTATTTT. Residues: CSVEGQGLDTQYF.

At least ten counts were recorded for this clonotype. This sequence joins TRBV12-3 or TRBV12-4 and TRBJ2-7, with a tentative D call TRBD1 (6 bases). The CDR3 is 14 amino acids. V was trimmed by 6 bases and J by 12 bases, leaving 24 bases between them. CDR3 DNA: TGTGCCAGCAGCCCCGATATAAATGGGGGCGCGGGGTACTTC. Encoded protein: CASSPDINGGAGYF.

This clonotype was found many times. The genes are TRBV20-1 and TRBJ1-5; D might be TRBD1 (5 bases). The germline V and J ends were trimmed by 6 bases and 2 bases, with 17 bases remaining between them. This CDR3 is built from 15 residues. Germline CDR1 DFQATT, CDR2 SNEGSKA (reference sequence). This chain's CDR3 is CSAPISRVGNQPQHF. In DNA, the CDR3 is TGCAGTGCCCCGATCAGCAGGGTTGGCAATCAGCCCCAGCATTTT.